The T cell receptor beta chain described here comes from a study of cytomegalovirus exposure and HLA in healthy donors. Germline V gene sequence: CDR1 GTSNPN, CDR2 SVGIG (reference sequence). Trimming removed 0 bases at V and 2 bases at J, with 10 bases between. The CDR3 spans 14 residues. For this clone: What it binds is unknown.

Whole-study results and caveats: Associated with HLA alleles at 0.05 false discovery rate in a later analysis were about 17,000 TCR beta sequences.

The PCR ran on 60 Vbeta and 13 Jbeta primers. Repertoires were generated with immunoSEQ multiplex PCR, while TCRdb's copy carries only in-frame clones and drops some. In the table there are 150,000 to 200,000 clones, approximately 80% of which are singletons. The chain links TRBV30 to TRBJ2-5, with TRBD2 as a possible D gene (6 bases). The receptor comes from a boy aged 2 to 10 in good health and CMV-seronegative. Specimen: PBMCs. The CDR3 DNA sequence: TGTGCCTGGAGTGTAGGTAGCGGACAAGAGACCCAGTACTTC. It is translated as CAWSVGSGQETQYF.